These 6 T cell receptor beta chains came from one sample sequenced in a study of cytomegalovirus exposure and HLA in healthy donors. The PCR was carried out with 60 Vbeta primers and 13 Jbeta primers. TCRdb keeps only in-frame clones here, not all; method: immunoSEQ multiplex PCR. The sample records 75,000 to 80,000 clones, around two thirds being singletons. Specimen: PBMCs. These receptors originate from a man between 60 and 75 years old in good health and CMV-seropositive.

The gene calls are TRBV30 and TRBJ2-7; 9 bases fit TRBD1. Trimming cost V 5 bases and J 7 bases; bases outside gene matches: 9. This CDR3 is 13 amino acids long. Germline CDR1 and CDR2: GTSNPN and SVGIG (reference sequence). The CDR3 sequence: CAWRDRVGVEQYF. The CDR3 DNA reads TGTGCCTGGCGGGACAGGGTAGGGGTGGAGCAGTACTTC.

The genes are TRBV9 and TRBJ2-7; tentative D call: TRBD1 (6 bases). The V end was cut by 4 bases, the J end by 0 bases, with 23 bases between. The germline V gene has CDR1 SGDLS and CDR2 YYNGEE. This CDR3 region has 18 residues. DNA of the CDR3: TGTGCCAGCAGCCACTCCGGGACCCAGGGGAGCAGCTCCTACGAGCAGTACTTC. Its translation: CASSHSGTQGSSSYEQYF.

This clone was counted a few times. The chain recombines TRBV2 with TRBJ2-2; 7 bases match TRBD1. The CDR3 contains 17 residues. The V gene's germline CDR1 is SNHLY and CDR2 FYNNEI. V trimming: 11 bases; J trimming: 0 bases; junction bases outside the gene matches: 15. The CDR3 bases are TGTGCCGCCCTGCCAGGGGGTGTACGGTCGAACACCGGGGAGCTGTTTTTT. This sequence encodes CAALPGGVRSNTGELFF.

This chain connects TRBV28 to TRBJ1-2; 10 bases match TRBD1. This CDR3 is built from 13 residues. J was trimmed by 7 bases and V by 6 bases; bases with no gene match: 5. CDR1 and CDR2 (germline): MDHEN, SYDVKM. CDR3 sequence: CASRDRGIGGYTF. The CDR3 DNA reads TGTGCCAGCAGGGACAGGGGGATCGGTGGCTACACCTTC.

This CDR3 reads CASSYSRQEELFF. The CDR3 bases are TGTGCCAGCAGTTACTCCAGACAGGAGGAACTGTTTTTT. This chain links TRBV6-5 with TRBJ1-4; D might be TRBD1 (6 bases). Looked up from germline, CDR1 is MNHEY and CDR2 is SVGAGI. With 0 bases removed from V and 12 bases from J, the gap between germline ends came to 11 bases. The CDR3 is made up of 13 amino acids.

This chain uses TRBV19 with TRBJ2-5, with D unresolved. This CDR3 spans 15 amino acids. Germline V gene lookup returns CDR1 LNHDA and CDR2 SQIVND (reference sequence). The V and J ends lost 4 bases and 5 bases respectively, with 17 bases between them. The DNA for the CDR3 is TGTGCCAGTAGTACGAGGTCCGTCGCGTCGGAGACCCAGTACTTC. Protein sequence: CASSTRSVASETQYF.